Many counts were recorded for the clone carrying this T cell receptor beta chain. What it binds is not known. The CDR3 contains 16 residues. The V gene lost 5 bases and the J gene lost 2 bases, with 17 bases spanning the gap. The V gene's germline CDR1 is WSHSY and CDR2 SAAADI. Researchers took RNA transcripts and amplified the TCR beta CDR3 regions from them. Initially, a first-round RT-PCR of the TCR CDR3 employed the HTBI primer set. TCRdb re-called the multiplex PCR reads through MiXCR, storing one row per CDR3 protein. The table lists about 690,000 distinct CDR3 sequences, 17% of them singletons. The data are from a study of T cells in Graves' hyperthyroidism and ophthalmopathy. The overall study: The authors collected peripheral blood at initial diagnosis, before any treatment. Whole-study results and caveats: Among clonotypes expanded in thyroid above 0.001, most were also found in blood.

This chain joins TRBV10-2 and TRBJ2-3; no firm D call. What was sequenced was blood. The sequence was collected from a man aged 45 to 65 with Graves' hyperthyroidism. The CDR3 here is CASSLGVGQITDTQYF. DNA for the CDR3: TGCGCCAGCAGTCTCGGTGTTGGGCAGATCACAGATACGCAGTATTTT.